One T cell receptor beta chain is described in this entry. A read error may be the cause here, since a much bigger clone is one base away. TCRdb redid the calling of the PCR reads with MiXCR, one entry per CDR3 protein. The sample has around 320,000 distinct CDR3 sequences, about 23% seen once. This sample is drawn from a study of molecular identifiers for immune sequencing clone quantification. This CDR3 spans 18 amino acids. In germline, CDR1 is SGHTA, CDR2 FQGNSA. V shed 4 bases, J shed 3 bases, and the junction held 13 bases outside the gene matches. The sample taken for sequencing was naive CD8+ T cells from blood, with Jurkat cell RNA spiked in. The subset is: FACS-sorted CD8+CD4-CCR7+CD45RA+ naive T cells. The chain has TRBV7-2 and TRBJ2-1; TRBD1 matches 9 bases. This TCR came from a human donor in good health. Some libraries in this study had Jurkat cell RNA spiked in. CDR3 DNA: TGTGCCAGCAGCTGTGGCCCGGGACAGGGAACCCTCTACAATGAGCAGTTCTTC. This codes for CASSCGPGQGTLYNEQFF.